The rows below give T cell receptor beta chains drawn from one sample of a study of shared clonotypes between healthy human individuals. The assay was immunoSEQ multiplex PCR, and TCRdb's table has in-frame clones only and misses some. The sample lists roughly 490,000 clones; 76% were seen once. The sequenced sample consisted of PBMCs. The source of these receptors is a woman between 35 and 50 years old in good health. Some clones in this sample may be carry-over from other donors' samples. Both conserved end residues are part of each CDR3. A D gene is named only where the DNA matches it firmly. The listing skips clone size in some rows; elsewhere it reads once, few, many or a size class.

>-|-|TRBV30|TRBJ2-5
CAWSLGETQYF
TGTGCCTGGAGTCTTGGAGAGACCCAGTACTTC
>TRBD1|few|TRBV27|TRBJ2-3
CASMAGDRETQYF
TGTGCCAGCATGGCCGGGGACAGGGAGACGCAGTATTTT
>-|few|TRBV7-3|TRBJ2-3
CASSPRGSGDYTDTQYF
TGTGCCAGCAGCCCCAGGGGGAGCGGGGATTACACAGATACGCAGTATTTT
>TRBD2|-|TRBV29-1|TRBJ2-7
CSVVPTSGLKYEQYF
TGCAGCGTTGTGCCTACTAGCGGCCTTAAATACGAGCAGTACTTC
>-|-|TRBV9|TRBJ1-2
CASSGGGGPEYYGYTF
TGTGCCAGCAGCGGAGGAGGGGGACCCGAATACTATGGCTACACCTTC
>TRBD2|-|TRBV4-3|TRBJ2-3
CASSQVALAESGADTQYF
TGCGCCAGCAGCCAAGTAGCACTAGCGGAGTCCGGTGCAGATACGCAGTATTTT
>TRBD2|-|TRBV11-1|TRBJ2-5
CASSLGLAGVETQYF
TGTGCCAGCAGCTTGGGACTAGCGGGAGTAGAGACCCAGTACTTC
>-|-|TRBV28|TRBJ2-3
CASSSRQKLTRDTQYF
TGTGCCAGCAGTTCCAGACAGAAACTAACACGGGATACGCAGTATTTT
>-|many|TRBV19|TRBJ1-2
CASRVVGTNYGYTF
TGTGCCAGTAGAGTGGTCGGGACCAACTATGGCTACACCTTC
>-|-|TRBV6-1|TRBJ1-5
CASSESWGYSNQPQHF
TGTGCCAGCAGTGAAAGTTGGGGATATAGCAATCAGCCCCAGCATTTT
>-|-|TRBV18|TRBJ2-5
CASSPAIKETQYF
TGTGCCAGCTCACCTGCCATCAAGGAGACCCAGTACTTC
>-|-|TRBV28|TRBJ2-6
CASSYRDDGSSGANVLTF
TGTGCCAGTTCTTACCGGGACGACGGGAGCTCTGGGGCCAACGTCCTGACTTTC
>TRBD1|-|TRBV11-2|TRBJ1-1
CASSSYRGDTEAFF
TGTGCCAGCAGCTCCTACAGGGGGGACACTGAAGCTTTCTTT
>TRBD1|many|TRBV19|TRBJ2-1
CASRRTGLYNEQFF
TGTGCCAGTAGACGGACAGGACTCTACAATGAGCAGTTCTTC
>TRBD2|-|TRBV7-3|TRBJ2-3
CASSLGSGSTDTQYF
TGTGCCAGCAGCCTAGGTAGCGGGAGCACAGATACGCAGTATTTT
>-|-|TRBV10-3|TRBJ2-1
CAISARDPNEQFF
TGTGCCATCAGCGCCCGTGACCCTAATGAGCAGTTCTTC
>-|-|TRBV7-3|TRBJ2-1
CASSPGVGSSYNEQFF
TGTGCCAGCAGCCCCGGTGTGGGGAGCTCCTACAATGAGCAGTTCTTC
>-|-|TRBV2|TRBJ2-1
CASSRSYNEQFF
TGTGCCAGCTCTCGCTCCTACAATGAGCAGTTCTTC